This TCR beta chain was documented in a study of T-cell reconstitution after alpha-beta-depleted transplantation in children. Study-level points and caveats: In some patients, recipient T cells and intrathymic progenitors surviving conditioning explained high day-60 diversity. Reportedly, only several hundred clones from non-depleted graft cells drove alpha-beta T-cell counts at about two months. Counts and diversity of T cells one year after transplant came mostly from newly produced T cells.

Germline V gene data show CDR1 as MDHEN and CDR2 as SYDVKM. CDR3 length: 15 residues. The trim removed 2 bases at V and 5 bases at J, leaving 4 bases unmatched. A TCRbeta library incorporating unique molecular identifiers was prepared. TCRdb passed the PCR reads through MiXCR, listing each CDR3 protein once. The profile covers about 900,000 distinct CDR3 sequences, with about 29% appearing a single time and under 30% taken by the ten largest. In its sample, this clonotype was seen a few times. Its target is unknown. This chain joins TRBV28 and TRBJ1-1; 11 bases agree with TRBD1. This sequence was found in a boy under two years old who had a stem cell transplant for SCID, so the T cells may come from the graft donor. Sequenced material: PBMCs, mostly from graft donor cells, taken 360 days after TCRalphabeta/CD19-depleted stem cell transplant. CDR3: CASSLRGQGGTEAFF. The CDR3 region has the DNA TGTGCCAGCAGTTTACGGGGACAGGGGGGTACTGAAGCTTTCTTT.